This passage covers 8 T cell receptor beta chains from one sample sequenced in a study of blood T cells in healthy people across ages (dated by TCRdb to the mid-2010s). Library construction relied on 5' RACE. Sequencing relied on an Illumina HiSeq 2500. A second PCR of about 6 to 11 cycles was run with a J-beta primer mix and a sample-barcoded 5' primer. TCRdb redid the processing of the public reads, applying fastp at Q25 and MiXCR, and retained in-frame beta chains. Each CDR3 protein appears once, grouped with its most common genes and DNA. In all, the sample holds roughly 830,000 distinct CDR3 sequences, and about 62% of those were seen once. Roughly 25% of the sample is taken by the ten largest. Sequenced material: blood. Receptors originate from a man aged 30 to 39 in good health.

This clonotype was counted between two and nine times. The chain recombines TRBV27 with TRBJ2-1; D assignment may be TRBD1 or TRBD2 (5 bases each). This CDR3 is built from 13 residues. CDR1 MNHEY and CDR2 SMNVEV come from the germline V gene (reference sequence). Trimming stripped 0 bases from V and 7 bases from J, with 7 bases between. Here the CDR3 reads CASSLSGENEQFF. The CDR3 DNA is TGTGCCAGCAGTTTATCGGGGGAGAATGAGCAGTTCTTC.

This rearrangement joins TRBV30 to TRBJ2-3, with TRBD2 matching over 7 bases. Trimming cost V 2 bases and J 0 bases; bases outside gene matches: 2. The germline gives CDR1 GTSNPN, CDR2 SVGIG (reference sequence). This CDR3 contains 14 residues. CDR3 sequence (DNA): TGTGCCTGGAGTCCGGGACTAAGCACAGATACGCAGTATTTT. Translation: CAWSPGLSTDTQYF.

This sequence joins TRBV3-1 and TRBJ2-1; tentatively, D is TRBD1 (6 bases). V lost 4 bases to trimming and J lost 2 bases, with 15 bases between them. There are 16 residues in the CDR3. Germline-derived CDR1 and CDR2 are LGHDT and YNNKEL (reference sequence). The CDR3 region is CASSLLTGVTYNEQFF. The CDR3 bases are TGTGCCAGCAGCCTATTGACAGGAGTTACCTACAATGAGCAGTTCTTC.

V gene TRBV27 combines with J gene TRBJ2-6; a possible D gene is TRBD1 (5 bases). The CDR3 runs to 17 residues. Germline assignment: CDR1 MNHEY and CDR2 SMNVEV (reference sequence). Trimming cost V 3 bases and J 1 base, with 13 bases left between them. The CDR3 bases are TGTGCCAGCAGTTTGGTCAGGGTAGGGTCTGGGGCCAACGTCCTGACTTTC. Amino acid sequence: CASSLVRVGSGANVLTF.

Turning to this clonotype: The junction differs from germline at one of its ends, possibly a read error. This chain uses TRBV28 with TRBJ2-7, with D perhaps TRBD2 (5 bases). The CDR3 consists of 14 residues. CDR1 is MDHEN and CDR2 is SYDVKM in the germline V gene. The CDR3 protein is CASSFGVLSNEQYF. CDR3 DNA sequence: TGTGCCAGCAGTTTCGGGGTTCTCTCCAACGAGCAGTACTTC.

The rearrangement joins TRBV7-2 to TRBJ2-5, with D maybe TRBD2 (5 bases). This CDR3 comprises 14 residues. Germline V gives CDR1 SGHTA, CDR2 FQGNSA. V gave up 4 bases and J gave up 2 bases, with 11 bases separating them. The CDR3 sequence: CASSSTGRQETQYF. CDR3 sequence (DNA): TGTGCCAGCAGCTCCACGGGGAGACAAGAGACCCAGTACTTC.

J is TRBJ2-6 and V is TRBV7-2; D remains ambiguous. CDR3 size: 16 residues. The V gene lost 3 bases and the J gene lost 1 base, with 10 bases spanning the gap. CDR1 is SGHTA, CDR2 FQGNSA, per germline. DNA for the CDR3: TGTGCCAGCAGCTTTACTACTACTTCTGGGGCCAACGTCCTGACTTTC. Translated, it gives CASSFTTTSGANVLTF. The whole variable domain, filled in from reference TRBV7-2 and TRBJ2-6, reads GAGVSQSPSNKVTEKGKDVELRCDPISGHTALYWYRQSLGQGLEFLIYFQGNSAPDKSGLPSDRFSAERTGGSVSTLTIQRTQQEDSAVYLCASSFTTTSGANVLTFGAGSRLTVL.

This chain links TRBV12-5 with TRBJ1-2, with 7 bases that match TRBD1. This CDR3 contains 15 residues. In germline, CDR1 is LGHNT, CDR2 FRNRAP. V shed 5 bases, J shed 6 bases, and the junction held 12 bases outside the gene matches. The CDR3 loop is CASGPPGQPRDGYTF. CDR3 nucleotides: TGTGCTAGTGGTCCCCCGGGACAGCCGAGAGATGGCTACACCTTC.